Listed below are T cell receptor beta chains from one sample, sequenced in a study of glioma-infiltrating T cells after dendritic cell vaccination. Profiled with immunoSEQ multiplex PCR; TCRdb holds only in-frame clones, not every one. In the table there are about 95,000 clones, over 65% of which are singletons. The sample was blood, taken before dendritic cell vaccination. These receptors came from a human donor with glioblastoma. CDR3s include the opening cysteine and the closing phenylalanine or tryptophan. D genes are given only for firm matches. Rows may omit the clone size; those that give it use once, few, many or a size class.

V gene	D gene	J gene	clone size	CDR3 length	CDR3 protein	CDR3 DNA
TRBV18	NA	TRBJ1-1	NA	16	CASSPPPGVMNTEAFF	TGTGCCAGCTCACCACCCCCCGGGGTAATGAACACTGAAGCTTTCTTT
TRBV7-2	TRBD2	TRBJ2-1	NA	18	CASSLGGRALGSYNEQFF	TGTGCCAGCAGCTTGGGCGGGAGGGCCCTAGGCTCCTACAATGAGCAGTTCTTC
TRBV27	TRBD2	TRBJ2-2	NA	16	CASSFLRGFNTGELFF	TGTGCCAGCAGTTTTCTGCGGGGGTTTAACACCGGGGAGCTGTTTTTT
TRBV5-4	NA	TRBJ1-6	NA	12	CASSFPYSPLHF	TGTGCCAGCAGCTTCCCATATTCACCCCTCCACTTT
TRBV5-1	NA	TRBJ2-5	NA	14	CASRPGLGRETQYF	TGCGCCAGCAGACCCGGACTGGGGAGGGAGACCCAGTACTTC
TRBV7-9	NA	TRBJ1-5	NA	13	CASTLDRNQPQHF	TGTGCCAGCACCCTCGACAGGAATCAGCCCCAGCATTTT
TRBV29-1	TRBD1	TRBJ2-7	NA	13	CSANGQGAYEQYF	TGCAGCGCCAACGGACAGGGGGCCTACGAGCAGTACTTC
TRBV29-1	NA	TRBJ2-7	NA	11	CSVDRGNEQYF	TGCAGCGTTGACAGGGGTAACGAGCAGTACTTC
TRBV5-4	TRBD2	TRBJ2-3	NA	14	CASSWGLAGDTQYF	TGTGCCAGCAGCTGGGGACTAGCGGGGGATACGCAGTATTTT
TRBV29-1	NA	TRBJ1-1	NA	11	CSALLAFEAFF	TGCAGCGCCCTTTTGGCCTTTGAAGCTTTCTTT
TRBV19	NA	TRBJ1-2	NA	13	CASSAGHGDGYTF	TGTGCCAGTAGCGCGGGCCACGGGGATGGCTACACCTTC
TRBV4-1	NA	TRBJ1-2	NA	14	CASSQDRGGYGYTF	TGCGCCAGCAGCCAAGATCGAGGGGGCTATGGCTACACCTTC
TRBV5-1	TRBD2	TRBJ2-3	NA	14	CASSSLAGTDTQYF	TGCGCCAGCAGCTCCCTAGCGGGCACAGATACGCAGTATTTT
TRBV28	TRBD1	TRBJ2-7	NA	16	CASSSTGQGSSYEQYF	TGTGCCAGCAGCTCTACGGGACAGGGTAGCTCCTACGAGCAGTACTTC
TRBV6-5	NA	TRBJ2-1	NA	11	CASSSGIMQFF	TGTGCCAGCAGCTCCGGGATCATGCAGTTCTTC
TRBV5-1	NA	TRBJ2-1	NA	15	CASSPLRAVDNEQFF	TGCGCCAGCAGCCCCTTAAGAGCGGTCGACAATGAGCAGTTCTTC
TRBV6-6	TRBD1	TRBJ2-6	NA	14	CATPTGTGANVLTF	TGTGCCACCCCGACAGGGACTGGGGCCAACGTCCTGACTTTC
TRBV10-2	NA	TRBJ2-3	NA	11	CASMRSDTQYF	TGCGCCAGCATGAGGTCAGATACGCAGTATTTT
TRBV4-1	NA	TRBJ1-1	few	15	CASSQPMTGPTEAFF	TGCGCCAGCAGCCAACCGATGACAGGCCCCACTGAAGCTTTCTTT
TRBV5-1	NA	TRBJ2-3	NA	14	CASSQRPSPDTQYF	TGCGCCAGCAGCCAACGCCCAAGCCCAGATACGCAGTATTTT
TRBV7-6	TRBD1	TRBJ2-7	medium-sized	12	CASSGQGDEQYF	TGTGCCAGCAGCGGGCAGGGGGACGAGCAGTACTTC
TRBV9	NA	TRBJ1-3	once	16	CASSVDQVNSGNTIYF	TGTGCCAGCAGCGTAGATCAGGTGAACTCTGGAAACACCATATATTTT
TRBV6-1	NA	TRBJ1-6	once	13	CASRRGFNSPLHF	TGTGCCAGCAGACGAGGGTTTAATTCACCCCTCCACTTT
TRBV5-1	TRBD1	TRBJ1-1	once	15	CASSWTGVVGTEAFF	TGCGCCAGCAGCTGGACAGGGGTTGTGGGCACTGAAGCTTTCTTT
TRBV5-1	NA	TRBJ1-1	NA	16	CASSPNVAGAGTEAFF	TGCGCCAGCAGCCCAAACGTGGCGGGGGCTGGGACTGAAGCTTTCTTT
TRBV6-4	NA	TRBJ1-3	few	13	CAIISHSGNTIYF	TGTGCCATCATAAGCCACTCTGGAAACACCATATATTTT
TRBV18	NA	TRBJ1-3	few	13	CASSYRDGNTIYF	TGTGCCAGCTCATATAGAGATGGAAACACCATATATTTT
TRBV20-1	NA	TRBJ2-3	NA	11	CSAPRADTQYF	TGCAGTGCCCCCCGGGCAGATACGCAGTATTTT
TRBV6-5	NA	TRBJ1-1	NA	14	CASRLHGSNTEAFF	TGTGCCAGCAGACTTCACGGGTCGAACACTGAAGCTTTCTTT
TRBV7-6	NA	TRBJ2-5	NA	16	CASSPSGAGDVETQYF	TGTGCCAGCAGCCCCTCGGGGGCGGGAGACGTGGAGACCCAGTACTTC
TRBV30	NA	TRBJ1-5	few	15	CAWRSQGEPNQPQHF	TGTGCCTGGAGGAGCCAAGGGGAACCCAATCAGCCCCAGCATTTT
TRBV5-8	NA	TRBJ1-2	NA	14	CASSLGYGNYGYTF	TGTGCCAGCAGCTTAGGATACGGGAACTATGGCTACACCTTC
TRBV6-5	TRBD1	TRBJ2-7	NA	13	CASIDRETYEQYF	TGTGCCAGCATAGACAGGGAGACCTACGAGCAGTACTTC
TRBV15	NA	TRBJ2-7	NA	15	CATSRLQGLAYEQYF	TGTGCCACCAGCAGGCTACAGGGCCTAGCCTACGAGCAGTACTTC
TRBV19	NA	TRBJ2-7	few	14	CASSKGTGDGEQYF	TGTGCCAGTAGTAAAGGGACTGGGGATGGGGAGCAGTACTTC
TRBV16	TRBD1	TRBJ1-6	NA	15	CASSQGSGGNSPLHF	TGTGCCAGCAGCCAAGGTTCAGGGGGTAATTCACCCCTCCACTTT
TRBV11-3	TRBD2	TRBJ2-2	NA	17	CASSLSLAASNTGELFF	TGTGCCAGCAGCTTAAGTCTAGCGGCGTCTAACACCGGGGAGCTGTTTTTT
TRBV5-4	TRBD1	TRBJ1-4	NA	14	CASSSGTGVEKLFF	TGTGCCAGCAGCTCCGGGACAGGGGTAGAAAAACTGTTTTTT
TRBV5-1	NA	TRBJ1-1	NA	14	CASSSAGLNTEAFF	TGCGCCAGCAGCTCGGCAGGTCTGAACACTGAAGCTTTCTTT
TRBV11-1	TRBD1	TRBJ2-7	few	15	CASSLNRDSPYEQYF	TGTGCCAGCAGCCTCAACCGGGACAGCCCCTACGAGCAGTACTTC
TRBV6-6	TRBD1	TRBJ2-5	NA	13	CATLRDRQETQYF	TGTGCCACCCTCCGGGACAGGCAAGAGACCCAGTACTTC
TRBV6-1	TRBD1	TRBJ1-2	NA	15	CASSQNLQGIYGYTF	TGTGCCAGCAGTCAAAATTTACAGGGGATCTATGGCTACACCTTC
TRBV7-3	NA	TRBJ1-4	NA	14	CASSLTSGGEKLFF	TGTGCCAGCAGCTTAACGTCGGGGGGTGAAAAACTGTTTTTT
TRBV18	NA	TRBJ2-1	few	12	CASSPDSSEQFF	TGTGCCAGCTCGCCCGACAGTTCTGAGCAGTTCTTC
TRBV4-2	NA	TRBJ1-3	NA	15	CASSQTGGPANTIYF	TGTGCCAGCAGCCAGACCGGGGGGCCGGCAAACACCATATATTTT
TRBV7-2	NA	TRBJ1-3	NA	13	CASTLFSGNTIYF	TGTGCCAGCACCCTTTTCTCTGGAAACACCATATATTTT
TRBV10-3	NA	TRBJ2-3	NA	11	CAISELDTQYF	TGTGCCATCAGTGAACTAGATACGCAGTATTTT
TRBV19	TRBD1	TRBJ1-6	NA	17	CASSRTTGLSYNSPLHF	TGTGCCAGTAGTCGCACGACAGGGTTGTCCTATAATTCACCCCTCCACTTT
TRBV19	TRBD1	TRBJ2-3	few	15	CASSHRTGSTDTQYF	TGTGCCAGTAGTCACCGGACAGGGTCCACAGATACGCAGTATTTT
TRBV5-4	TRBD1	TRBJ2-6	few	17	CASSEGTAFSGANVLTF	TGTGCCAGCAGCGAGGGGACAGCCTTCTCTGGGGCCAACGTCCTGACTTTC
TRBV29-1	TRBD2	TRBJ2-3	NA	13	CSAGGGREDTQYF	TGCAGCGCGGGGGGTGGGAGAGAAGATACGCAGTATTTT
TRBV6-5	TRBD1	TRBJ2-6	NA	16	CASSWTGGSGANVLTF	TGTGCCAGCAGTTGGACAGGGGGCTCTGGGGCCAACGTCCTGACTTTC
TRBV4-1	NA	TRBJ2-7	NA	13	CASSQGASPEQYF	TGCGCCAGCAGCCAAGGGGCTTCACCCGAGCAGTACTTC
TRBV4-1	TRBD2	TRBJ2-1	NA	16	CASSQARGGAYNEQFF	TGCGCCAGCAGCCAGGCGCGGGGGGGCGCCTACAATGAGCAGTTCTTC
TRBV11-3	NA	TRBJ1-1	once	15	CASSPYRGGATEAFF	TGTGCCAGCAGCCCATACCGAGGAGGGGCCACTGAAGCTTTCTTT
TRBV5-1	TRBD2	TRBJ2-7	NA	16	CASSLGAGGVTYEQYF	TGCGCCAGCAGCTTGGGAGCGGGGGGGGTTACCTACGAGCAGTACTTC
TRBV4-1	TRBD1	TRBJ2-3	NA	16	CASSHPSTGYTDTQYF	TGCGCCAGCAGCCATCCCTCGACAGGGTACACAGATACGCAGTATTTT
TRBV6-6	TRBD2	TRBJ2-7	NA	15	CASSYVGGSPYEQYF	TGTGCCAGCAGTTACGTTGGCGGGAGCCCCTACGAGCAGTACTTC
TRBV5-6	TRBD1	TRBJ1-4	NA	15	CASSFGRTGNQKLFF	TGTGCCAGCAGCTTCGGGCGGACAGGGAATCAAAAACTGTTTTTT